A selection of T cell receptor beta chains follows, all from one sample in a study of T cells expressing NK-cell markers. From its re-call of the 5' RACE reads, TCRdb lists each CDR3 protein once, without DNA. This sample's table has roughly 390,000 distinct CDR3 sequences. What was sequenced was blood T cells: a sorted CD56 or NKG2C T cell subset, CD4+ or CD8+ T cells, or bulk PBMC T cells (not recorded which). The receptors were gathered from a woman in her forties or fifties in good health. Each CDR3 is given with its conserved first and last residue.

J gene	V gene	CDR3 protein
TRBJ1-5	TRBV11-1	CASSLGTSNQPQHF
TRBJ2-1	TRBV5-1	CASSLGLRKGSYNEQFF
TRBJ2-3	TRBV5-1	CASSLAGGGDNTDTQYF
TRBJ2-4	TRBV20-1	CSARVSGKNIQYF
TRBJ2-3	TRBV7-8	CASSSREGGAQYF
TRBJ2-7	TRBV12-3/TRBV12-4	CASSSGEGLADAYEQYF
TRBJ2-1	TRBV15	CATAGGRAREQFF
TRBJ2-1	TRBV12-3/TRBV12-4	CASRLGVGEQFF
TRBJ2-7	TRBV7-9	CASSLAPDAREQYF
TRBJ2-1	TRBV6-5	CASTVAAGGTYNEQFF
TRBJ2-1	TRBV7-8	CASSLGLLAGDEQFF
TRBJ2-5	TRBV24-1	CATSLAGDQETQYF
TRBJ1-6	TRBV3-1	CASSQGTGMQGSPLHF
TRBJ2-1	TRBV11-3	CASSNPYNEQFF
TRBJ2-7	TRBV18	CASSPPGGGSYEQYF
TRBJ1-5	TRBV20-1	CSASRGTGANQPQHF
TRBJ2-3	TRBV5-6	CASSFRQGSSTDTQYF
TRBJ1-1	TRBV4-1	CASSQDLWQRNTEAFF
TRBJ1-1	TRBV5-1	CASSLEGYANTEAFF
TRBJ1-5	TRBV5-1	CASSGGTGIEPQHF
TRBJ1-4	TRBV11-2	CASSSTENEKLFF
TRBJ2-3	TRBV30	CAWSVRVDTQYF
TRBJ1-1	TRBV12-3/TRBV12-4	CASSLPGWYTEAFF
TRBJ2-1	TRBV4-1	CASSHATSVEQFF
TRBJ2-7	TRBV12-3/TRBV12-4	CASSFVGEYGEQYF
TRBJ1-1	TRBV2	CASTRLGGENTEAFF
TRBJ2-2	TRBV3-1	CASSQVQNTGELFF
TRBJ2-1	TRBV20-1	CSAVLAGGVGEQFF
TRBJ2-3	TRBV7-3	CASSPRQGPIDTQYF
TRBJ2-5	TRBV20-1	CSALSPTGAQETQYF
TRBJ2-7	TRBV5-1	CASSLSEGLYEQYF
TRBJ1-1	TRBV6-5	CASKFGRRNTEAFF
TRBJ2-7	TRBV7-9	CASSLVSQLLVYEQYF
TRBJ2-5	TRBV5-5	CASSPGPRETQYF
TRBJ2-5	TRBV11-2	CASSAPAERKTQYF
TRBJ2-3	TRBV21-1	CASSRWRHRTDTQYF
TRBJ1-1	TRBV10-3	CAISAAAANTEAFF
TRBJ2-1	TRBV11-3	CASSLDAGQKVGWQFF
TRBJ2-2	TRBV5-1	CASSCTTGTNTGELFF
TRBJ2-2	TRBV7-9	CASRPVAGGPSGELFF
TRBJ2-7	TRBV12-5	CASEIAGAYEQYF
TRBJ2-5	TRBV27	CASSPGELETQYF
TRBJ1-1	TRBV2	CASSLDRTEAFF
TRBJ2-1	TRBV7-8	CASRDLNEQFF
TRBJ2-7	TRBV12-3/TRBV12-4	CASKISGIDYEQYF
TRBJ2-3	TRBV12-3/TRBV12-4	CASSFRWTDTQYF
TRBJ2-7	TRBV20-1	CSANLGPGEQYF
TRBJ2-7	TRBV4-2	CASSLNIGGQHSYEQYF
TRBJ2-1	TRBV5-5	CASSLAGTPENEQFF
TRBJ2-7	TRBV7-9	CASSPPTGRQVEQYF
TRBJ2-3	TRBV5-1	CASSLNLLGSTDTQYF
TRBJ2-7	TRBV20-1	CSARPLLASFLYEQYF
TRBJ2-7	TRBV11-2	CASSQKRAGLSMFYEQYF
TRBJ2-6	TRBV6-1	CASILNPRVSGANVLTF
TRBJ2-1	TRBV6-6	CASRGTSGRAGEQFF
TRBJ2-1	TRBV4-2	CASSQEGLRLAAYNEQFF
TRBJ2-1	TRBV9	CASSVGSSGQYNEQFF
TRBJ2-1	TRBV7-9	CASSFRTSFEQFF
TRBJ2-7	TRBV28	CASSTPFRGEQYF
TRBJ2-3	TRBV11-2	CASSQGQGRTDTQYF